A selection of T cell receptor beta chains follows, all from one sample in a study of control samples from healthy donors and cancer patients. The assay was immunoSEQ multiplex PCR, and TCRdb's table has in-frame clones only and misses some. The table lists 120,000 to 150,000 clones, about nine tenths of them singletons, with 3% to 3.5% in the top ten. The sequencing input was blood. All receptors come from a man under 40 in good health. Both conserved end residues are part of each CDR3. D genes are given only for firm matches. Clone size is stated in some rows and not others, as once, few, many or a class when expanded.

D	V	J	size	DNA	CDR3
NA	TRBV29-1	TRBJ1-3	NA	TGCAGCGCAATTGGCAGCTCTGGAAACACCATATATTTT	CSAIGSSGNTIYF
NA	TRBV29-1	TRBJ2-2	NA	TGCAGCGTCGAGGTGGCCGGGGAGCTGTTTTTT	CSVEVAGELFF
TRBD1	TRBV10-3	TRBJ1-1	NA	TGTGCCACCACCGGGACAGGGGACACTGAAGCTTTCTTT	CATTGTGDTEAFF
NA	TRBV14	TRBJ1-3	NA	TGTGCCAGCAGCCAAGGGGGATCTGGAAACACCATATATTTT	CASSQGGSGNTIYF
TRBD2	TRBV5-1	TRBJ2-7	once	TGCGCCAGCAGCTTGGCTAGCGGGGGCCTTCGGGACGAGCAGTACTTC	CASSLASGGLRDEQYF
NA	TRBV21-1	TRBJ2-3	NA	TGTGCCAGCAGCTGGGCTGGGGCTGGCGCAGATACGCAGTATTTT	CASSWAGAGADTQYF
NA	TRBV19	TRBJ1-1	NA	TGTGCCAGTATTGGGGGACGTTGGGCTGAAGCTTTCTTT	CASIGGRWAEAFF
NA	TRBV9	TRBJ2-3	NA	TGTGCCAGCAGCGTAGGGCCTGGATCAGGGCCTAGCACAGATACGCAGTATTTT	CASSVGPGSGPSTDTQYF
NA	TRBV6-5	TRBJ2-2	few	TGTGTCGCCCGAAGGGCTAGCCCAAACACCGGGGAGCTGTTTTTT	CVARRASPNTGELFF
TRBD1	TRBV7-2	TRBJ1-2	NA	TGTGCCAGCAGCTCGACAGGGGTTGGCTATGGCTACACCTTC	CASSSTGVGYGYTF
NA	TRBV5-1	TRBJ1-2	NA	TGCGCCAGCCGGCCACAGGCAATTAACTATGGCTACACCTTC	CASRPQAINYGYTF
NA	TRBV18	TRBJ2-3	NA	TGTGCCAGCTCACCACCGGGACGGGGATCCACAGATACGCAGTATTTT	CASSPPGRGSTDTQYF
NA	TRBV19	TRBJ2-7	NA	TGTGCCAGTAGTACGACAAGCTCCTACGAGCAGTACTTC	CASSTTSSYEQYF
TRBD1	TRBV11-2	TRBJ2-2	NA	TGTGCCAGCAGCTTAGACACAGGGGAAACCGGGGAGCTGTTTTTT	CASSLDTGETGELFF
NA	TRBV6-1	TRBJ1-5	NA	TGTGCCAGCAGTTTTCCGGGACCCAATCAGCCCCAGCATTTT	CASSFPGPNQPQHF
NA	TRBV9	TRBJ1-2	NA	TGTGCCAGCAGCGTTTACGGGAAAGGTTATGGCTACACCTTC	CASSVYGKGYGYTF
NA	TRBV12-3/TRBV12-4	TRBJ2-1	NA	TGTGCCAGCAGGTCCCGGACCTACGATGAGCAGTTCTTC	CASRSRTYDEQFF
NA	TRBV7-8	TRBJ1-5	once	TGTGCCAGCAGCTTAGGAACGAGTCAGCCCCAGCATTTT	CASSLGTSQPQHF
NA	TRBV12-3/TRBV12-4	TRBJ1-2	NA	TGTGCCAGCATCGGGACGGAGTATGGCTACACCTTC	CASIGTEYGYTF
TRBD1	TRBV6-6	TRBJ2-7	NA	TGTGCCAGCAGTGCTCCGGGACAGCAGTACGAGCAGTACTTC	CASSAPGQQYEQYF
TRBD2	TRBV5-1	TRBJ2-3	NA	TGCGCCAGCAGCTTAACTAGCGGGGGTGATACGCAGTATTTT	CASSLTSGGDTQYF
TRBD1	TRBV29-1	TRBJ1-3	NA	TGCAGCGGATCATCTGGGACAGGGGTCGGAAACACCATATATTTT	CSGSSGTGVGNTIYF
NA	TRBV28	TRBJ1-1	NA	TGTGCCACCCAATATGGACGGACAGTGAGTGCTTTCTTT	CATQYGRTVSAFF
TRBD2	TRBV5-1	TRBJ2-1	once	TGCGCCAGCAAACCACCCGGGACTAGCGTAGTAGAGCAGTTCTTC	CASKPPGTSVVEQFF
NA	TRBV7-2	TRBJ2-7	NA	TGTGCCAGCAGCTTTAATCGGTGGGGGGCCTACGAGCAGTACTTC	CASSFNRWGAYEQYF
TRBD2	TRBV14	TRBJ2-3	NA	TGTGCCAGCAGCCAAGTCCCGAAAGGACTAGCTTTAGTCTCAGATACGCAGTATTTT	CASSQVPKGLALVSDTQYF
NA	TRBV7-9	TRBJ2-7	NA	TGTGCCAGCAGCTTCTACGAGCAGTACTTC	CASSFYEQYF
NA	TRBV27	TRBJ2-1	NA	TGTGCCAGCAGTTCGGGGCATAGCTACAATGAGCAGTTCTTC	CASSSGHSYNEQFF
TRBD1	TRBV5-1	TRBJ1-2	NA	TGCGCCAGCAGCTTACAGGGGAATGGCTACACCTTC	CASSLQGNGYTF
NA	TRBV10-2	TRBJ2-6	NA	TGCGCCAGCAGTGAAGCCAACGTCCTGACTTTC	CASSEANVLTF
NA	TRBV7-3	TRBJ1-5	NA	TGTGCCAGCAGCTTAAAGGGCGGGGGGCCCCAGCATTTT	CASSLKGGGPQHF
NA	TRBV19	TRBJ2-3	NA	TGTGCCAGTAGTATCTGGCGGGGGCACACAGATACGCAGTATTTT	CASSIWRGHTDTQYF
NA	TRBV6-5	TRBJ2-7	NA	TGTGCCAGCAGTTACTCGAGCAGGTCCTACGAGCAGTACTTC	CASSYSSRSYEQYF
NA	TRBV12-3/TRBV12-4	TRBJ1-6	NA	TGTGCCAGCAGTCCCCCGGCCCATTCACCCCTCCACTTT	CASSPPAHSPLHF
NA	TRBV5-6	TRBJ1-1	NA	TGTGCCAGCAGCTCAACAGGGACCGCCTTGAACACTGAAGCTTTCTTT	CASSSTGTALNTEAFF
TRBD1	TRBV19	TRBJ1-1	NA	TGTGCCAGTAGTTCGGGACAGAGATATACTGAAGCTTTCTTT	CASSSGQRYTEAFF
NA	TRBV3-1/TRBV3-2	TRBJ2-4	NA	TGTGCCAGCAGCCAAGAGTCGACTCCGGGGCCCAAAAACATTCAGTACTTC	CASSQESTPGPKNIQYF
NA	TRBV12-5	TRBJ2-5	once	TGTGCTAGTGGTTTGCCTTCACAAGAGACCCAGTACTTC	CASGLPSQETQYF
TRBD2	TRBV6-5	TRBJ2-7	NA	TGTGCCAGCGGGTTAGCGGGGGGTAGCTCCTACGAGCAGTACTTC	CASGLAGGSSYEQYF
NA	TRBV7-9	TRBJ2-7	NA	TGTGCCAGCAGCTTAGCGGACTACAGGTTCTACGAGCAGTACTTC	CASSLADYRFYEQYF
NA	TRBV28	TRBJ2-3	NA	TGTGCCAGCAGTTTTGAGGATGTCGGGTATTTT	CASSFEDVGYF
TRBD1	TRBV5-5	TRBJ1-6	once	TGTGCCAGCAGCATCCCTCAGACAGGGGGCATGGCACCCCTCCACTTT	CASSIPQTGGMAPLHF
TRBD1	TRBV11-2	TRBJ2-7	NA	TGTGCCAGCAGGGGACAGGGATCCTACGAGCAGTACTTC	CASRGQGSYEQYF
TRBD2	TRBV19	TRBJ2-3	few	TGTGCCAGTAGTATAGTGCCGGGACTAGCGCCAGATACGCAGTATTTT	CASSIVPGLAPDTQYF
NA	TRBV6-1	TRBJ1-2	NA	TGTGCCAGCAGTGAAGAAGTAAACTATGGCTACACCTTC	CASSEEVNYGYTF
TRBD1	TRBV7-9	TRBJ1-4	NA	TGTGCCAGCAGCTCGACAGGGGGCGAGGAAAAACTGTTTTTT	CASSSTGGEEKLFF
NA	TRBV5-6	TRBJ1-1	NA	TGTGCCAGCAGCTTGGGAACAGGGAAAAGGAACACTGAAGCTTTCTTT	CASSLGTGKRNTEAFF
TRBD1	TRBV29-1	TRBJ2-1	NA	TGCAGCGTAGAGGGACAGAACTCCTACAATGAGCAGTTCTTC	CSVEGQNSYNEQFF
TRBD1	TRBV27	TRBJ1-6	NA	TGTGCCAGCAGTGCGGACAGGGTCACCTATAATTCACCCCTCCACTTT	CASSADRVTYNSPLHF
NA	TRBV5-4	TRBJ1-5	NA	TGTGCCAGCAGCTTGATGGGGCAGGGACCCAATCAGCCCCAGCATTTT	CASSLMGQGPNQPQHF
NA	TRBV4-1	TRBJ2-7	NA	TGCGCCAGCAGCCAAGAGGAGGGGACGTCGGGGGAGCAGTACTTC	CASSQEEGTSGEQYF
NA	TRBV12-3/TRBV12-4	TRBJ1-1	NA	TGTGCCAGCAGGGTGAACACTGAAGCTTTCTTT	CASRVNTEAFF
NA	TRBV23-1	TRBJ2-7	NA	TGCGCCAGCAGTCAATGGGACACCTACGAGCAGTACTTC	CASSQWDTYEQYF
NA	TRBV7-9	TRBJ1-3	NA	TGTGCCAGCAGCTTAGTGGGCGATCCCCCTGGAAACACCATATATTTT	CASSLVGDPPGNTIYF
NA	TRBV7-9	TRBJ1-5	NA	TGTGCCAGCAGCGGGGGGCGCGGCAATCAGCCCCAGCATTTT	CASSGGRGNQPQHF
NA	TRBV10-2	TRBJ2-1	NA	TGCGCCAGCGCCCAGCAGACCTACAATGAGCAGTTCTTC	CASAQQTYNEQFF
NA	TRBV2	TRBJ1-5	NA	TGTGCCAGCTTAAAAGAGAGGACCCTCTATAGCAATCAGCCCCAGCATTTT	CASLKERTLYSNQPQHF
TRBD1	TRBV11-2	TRBJ2-7	NA	TGTGCCAGCAGCTTCTTGACAGGGCGCGCCTACGAGCAGTACTTC	CASSFLTGRAYEQYF
NA	TRBV10-3	TRBJ2-1	NA	TGTGCCATCAGGACAGGTTTGGGCTACAATGAGCAGTTCTTC	CAIRTGLGYNEQFF